Below are 11 T cell receptor beta chains sequenced from a single sample in a study of control samples from healthy donors and cancer patients. TCRdb's table, derived via immunoSEQ multiplex PCR, lists solely in-frame clones and lacks some. This table has about 130,000 clones, roughly 92% appearing once. The material sequenced was blood. Every receptor here comes from a man aged 18 to 30 in good health.

The chain uses TRBV18 and TRBJ1-1; 8 bases match TRBD1. The CDR3 has 15 residues. From germline, CDR1 is KGHSH and CDR2 LQKENI. The J segment lost 1 base and the V segment lost 5 bases, leaving 6 bases of the junction unmatched. The chain's CDR3 is CASSSQGQANTEAFF. The CDR3 DNA is TGTGCCAGCTCATCGCAGGGACAGGCGAACACTGAAGCTTTCTTT.

The chain employs TRBV18 and TRBJ1-3; D might be TRBD1 (6 bases). Germline V gene sequence: CDR1 KGHSH, CDR2 LQKENI. The CDR3 is made up of 13 amino acids. V was clipped by 8 bases and J by 0 bases, with 8 bases between them. The CDR3 DNA reads as TGTGCCAGCCTACAGGGCTCTGGAAACACCATATATTTT. Encoded protein: CASLQGSGNTIYF.

The chain couples TRBV19 to TRBJ2-1; D is unclear. The length of the CDR3 is 13 residues. Trimming shortened V by 8 bases and J by 5 bases, and 13 bases separated the two germline ends. Germline CDR1 and CDR2: LNHDA and SQIVND (reference sequence). CDR3 nucleotide sequence: TGTGCCAGTTCCCACTTCGCAGACAATGAGCAGTTCTTC. Protein product: CASSHFADNEQFF. Based on the CDR3 plus reference TRBV19 and TRBJ2-1, the full variable domain is DGGITQSPKYLFRKEGQNVTLSCEQNLNHDAMYWYRQDPGQGLRLIYYSQIVNDFQKGDIAEGYSVSREKKESFPLTVTSAQKNPTAFYLCASSHFADNEQFFGPGTRLTVL.

The chain has TRBV7-9 and TRBJ1-5; D is unclear. The CDR3 length is 12 residues. Trimming pared 7 bases from V and 2 bases from J, leaving 6 bases between. CDR1 is SEHNR, CDR2 FQNEAQ, per germline (reference sequence). DNA of the CDR3: TGTGCCAGCAATCGCGGCAATCAGCCCCAGCATTTT. It codes for CASNRGNQPQHF.

The gene calls are TRBV6-1 and TRBJ2-1; D remains ambiguous. The CDR3 length is 13 residues. Per the germline V gene, CDR1 is MNHNS and CDR2 is SASEGT. V was clipped by 0 bases and J by 5 bases, with 5 bases between them. The CDR3 is CASSEALDNEQFF. The CDR3, as DNA: TGTGCCAGCAGTGAAGCGCTGGACAATGAGCAGTTCTTC.

The gene calls are TRBV20-1 and TRBJ2-3; 11 bases agree with TRBD2. The CDR3 is 11 amino acids. Germline V gene data show CDR1 as DFQATT and CDR2 as SNEGSKA (reference sequence). V was clipped by 6 bases and J by 10 bases; unmatched bases: 3. As DNA, the CDR3 is TGCAGTGCGTGGACTAGCGGGTCGCAGTATTTT. Protein sequence: CSAWTSGSQYF.

The table lists this clone with a count of one. The chain links TRBV11-2 to TRBJ2-3; D gene uncertain. The V end lost 0 bases, the J end lost 4 bases, and 5 bases lay between the germline ends. Germline V CDR1 and CDR2: SGHAT, FQNNGV. The CDR3 extends over 13 amino acids. The CDR3 loop reads CASSLEAPDTQYF. The CDR3, as DNA: TGTGCCAGCAGCTTAGAAGCGCCAGATACGCAGTATTTT.

The chain joins TRBV9 to TRBJ2-1; 8 nucleotides match TRBD2. This CDR3 has 16 residues. J gave up 2 bases and V 2 bases, and 6 bases lay outside the gene matches. Germline V gene sequence: CDR1 SGDLS, CDR2 YYNGEE. In DNA, the CDR3 is TGTGCCAGCAGCGTGTTAAGCGGGGGTACCTACAATGAGCAGTTCTTC. Translating it yields CASSVLSGGTYNEQFF.

The chain links TRBV19 to TRBJ2-7; 8 bases line up with TRBD2. Germline V CDR1 and CDR2: LNHDA, SQIVND (reference sequence). V trimming: 5 bases; J trimming: 6 bases; junction bases outside the gene matches: 18. There are 17 residues in the CDR3. This CDR3 is CASSETGLVVFAGEQYF. The DNA for the CDR3 is TGTGCCAGTAGTGAGACGGGACTAGTGGTGTTCGCTGGCGAGCAGTACTTC.

The chain is built from TRBV6-5 and TRBJ1-2; no firm D call. This CDR3 has 14 amino acids. V gave up 0 bases and J gave up 1 base, with 6 bases separating them. Germline V gene sequence: CDR1 MNHEY, CDR2 SVGAGI. The CDR3 region is CASSYSNSNYGYTF. As DNA, the CDR3 is TGTGCCAGCAGTTACTCGAATAGTAACTATGGCTACACCTTC.

The rearrangement uses TRBV30 and TRBJ1-2, with a possible D match to TRBD1 (5 bases). Germline V gene data show CDR1 as GTSNPN and CDR2 as SVGIG (reference sequence). The length of the CDR3 is 12 residues. The CDR3 DNA reads as TGTGCTGAAACCGGGACCAACTATGGCTACACCTTC. Its protein is CAETGTNYGYTF.